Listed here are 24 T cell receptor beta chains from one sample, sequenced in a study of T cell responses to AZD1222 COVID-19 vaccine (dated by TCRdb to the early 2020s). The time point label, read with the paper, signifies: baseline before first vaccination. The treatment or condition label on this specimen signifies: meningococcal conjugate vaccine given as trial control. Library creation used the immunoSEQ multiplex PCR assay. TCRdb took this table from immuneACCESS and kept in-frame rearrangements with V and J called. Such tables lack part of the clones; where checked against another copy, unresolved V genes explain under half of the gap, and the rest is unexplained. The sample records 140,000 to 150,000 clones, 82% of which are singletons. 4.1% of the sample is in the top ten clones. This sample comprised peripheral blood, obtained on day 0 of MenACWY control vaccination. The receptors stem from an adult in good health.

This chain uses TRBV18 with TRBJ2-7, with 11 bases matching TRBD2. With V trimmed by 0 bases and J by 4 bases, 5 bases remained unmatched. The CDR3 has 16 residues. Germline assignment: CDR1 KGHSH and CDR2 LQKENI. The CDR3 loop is CASSPPTSGGRYEQYF. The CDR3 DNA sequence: TGTGCCAGCTCACCACCAACTAGCGGGGGCCGATACGAGCAGTACTTC.

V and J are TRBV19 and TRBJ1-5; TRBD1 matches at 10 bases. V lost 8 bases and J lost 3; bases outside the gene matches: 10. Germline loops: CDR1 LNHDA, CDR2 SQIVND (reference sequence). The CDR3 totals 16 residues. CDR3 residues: CASLPLGQGDNQPQHF. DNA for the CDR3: TGTGCCAGTCTTCCCCTCGGACAGGGGGACAATCAGCCCCAGCATTTT.

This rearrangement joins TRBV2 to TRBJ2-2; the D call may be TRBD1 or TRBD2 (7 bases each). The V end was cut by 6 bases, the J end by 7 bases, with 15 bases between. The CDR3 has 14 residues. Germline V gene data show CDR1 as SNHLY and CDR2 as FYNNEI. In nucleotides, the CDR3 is TGTGCCAGCAGCAGGGGGGGAGCGGTCGGGGAGCTGTTTTTT. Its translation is CASSRGGAVGELFF.

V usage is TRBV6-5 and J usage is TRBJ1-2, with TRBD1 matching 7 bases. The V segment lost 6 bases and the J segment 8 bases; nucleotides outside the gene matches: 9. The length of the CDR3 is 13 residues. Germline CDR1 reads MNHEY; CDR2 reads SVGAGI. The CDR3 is CASSPGTERGYTF. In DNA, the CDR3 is TGTGCCAGCAGCCCCGGGACAGAGAGGGGCTACACCTTC.

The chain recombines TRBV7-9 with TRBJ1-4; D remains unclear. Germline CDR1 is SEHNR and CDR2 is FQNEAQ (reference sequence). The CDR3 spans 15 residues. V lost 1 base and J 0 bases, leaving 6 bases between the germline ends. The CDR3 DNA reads TGTGCCAGCAGCTTAGACGTCGCAACTAATGAAAAACTGTTTTTT. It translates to CASSLDVATNEKLFF.

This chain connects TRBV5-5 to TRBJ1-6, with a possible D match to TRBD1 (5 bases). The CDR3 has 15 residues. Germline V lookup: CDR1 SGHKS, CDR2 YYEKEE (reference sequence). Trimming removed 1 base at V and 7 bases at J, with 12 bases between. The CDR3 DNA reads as TGTGCCAGCAGCTTGCTAGGAGGGGCGAATTCACCCCTCCACTTT. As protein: CASSLLGGANSPLHF. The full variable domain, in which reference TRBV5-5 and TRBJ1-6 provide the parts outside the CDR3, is DAGVTQSPTHLIKTRGQQVTLRCSPISGHKSVSWYQQVLGQGPQFIFQYYEKEERGRGNFPDRFSARQFPNYSSELNVNALLLGDSALYLCASSLLGGANSPLHFGNGTRLTVT.

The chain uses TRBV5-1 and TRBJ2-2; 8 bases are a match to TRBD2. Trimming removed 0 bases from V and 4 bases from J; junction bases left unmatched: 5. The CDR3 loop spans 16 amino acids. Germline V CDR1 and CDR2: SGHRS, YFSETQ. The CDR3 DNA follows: TGCGCCAGCAGCTTGGGAGGGACTAGTAGCACCGGGGAGCTGTTTTTT. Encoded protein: CASSLGGTSSTGELFF.

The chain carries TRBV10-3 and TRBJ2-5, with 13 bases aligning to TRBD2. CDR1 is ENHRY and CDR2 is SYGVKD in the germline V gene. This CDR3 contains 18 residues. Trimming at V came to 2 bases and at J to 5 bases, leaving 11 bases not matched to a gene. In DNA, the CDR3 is TGTGCCATCAGTGAGAGGCGTACTAGCGGGGGGGATAGGGAGACCCAGTACTTC. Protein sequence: CAISERRTSGGDRETQYF.

The CDR3 bases are TGTGCCAGCAGCTTACAGCTACTAACCGGGGAGCTGTTTTTT. This codes for CASSLQLLTGELFF. The V and J genes are TRBV7-2 and TRBJ2-2; D unresolved. Germline CDR1 reads SGHTA; CDR2 reads FQGNSA. Trimming removed 2 bases at V and 5 bases at J, with 9 bases between. The CDR3 spans 14 residues. The whole variable domain, filled in from reference TRBV7-2 and TRBJ2-2, reads GAGVSQSPSNKVTEKGKDVELRCDPISGHTALYWYRQSLGQGLEFLIYFQGNSAPDKSGLPSDRFSAERTGGSVSTLTIQRTQQEDSAVYLCASSLQLLTGELFFGEGSRLTVL.

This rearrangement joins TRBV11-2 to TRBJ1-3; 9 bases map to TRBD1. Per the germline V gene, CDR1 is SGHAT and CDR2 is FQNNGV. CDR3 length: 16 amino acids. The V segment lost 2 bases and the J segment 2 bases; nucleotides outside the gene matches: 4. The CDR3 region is CASSLSDRGAGNTIYF. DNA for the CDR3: TGTGCCAGCAGCTTATCGGACAGGGGCGCTGGAAACACCATATATTTT.

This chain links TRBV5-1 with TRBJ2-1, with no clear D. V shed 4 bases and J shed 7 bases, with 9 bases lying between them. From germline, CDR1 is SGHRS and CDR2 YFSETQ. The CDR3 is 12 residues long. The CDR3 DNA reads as TGCGCCAGCAGCGGTGGAGTGAATGAGCAGTTCTTC. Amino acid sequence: CASSGGVNEQFF.

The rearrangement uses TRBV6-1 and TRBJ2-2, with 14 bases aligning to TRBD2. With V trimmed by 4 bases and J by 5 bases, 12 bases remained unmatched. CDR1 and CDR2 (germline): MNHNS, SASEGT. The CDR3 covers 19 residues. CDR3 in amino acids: CASSVPRLAGGTLTGELFF. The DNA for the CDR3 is TGTGCCAGCAGTGTACCTCGACTAGCGGGGGGGACCTTGACCGGGGAGCTGTTTTTT.

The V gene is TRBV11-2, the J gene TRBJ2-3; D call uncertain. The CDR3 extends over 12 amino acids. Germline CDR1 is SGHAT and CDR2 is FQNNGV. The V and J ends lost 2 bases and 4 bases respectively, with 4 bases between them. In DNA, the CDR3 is TGTGCCAGCAGCTTAAACCCAGATACGCAGTATTTT. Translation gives CASSLNPDTQYF.

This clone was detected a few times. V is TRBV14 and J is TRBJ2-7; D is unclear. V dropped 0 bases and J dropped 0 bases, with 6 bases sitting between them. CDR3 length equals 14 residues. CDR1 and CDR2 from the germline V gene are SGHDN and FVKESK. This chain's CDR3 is CASSQERNSYEQYF. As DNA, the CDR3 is TGTGCCAGCAGCCAAGAACGGAACTCCTACGAGCAGTACTTC.

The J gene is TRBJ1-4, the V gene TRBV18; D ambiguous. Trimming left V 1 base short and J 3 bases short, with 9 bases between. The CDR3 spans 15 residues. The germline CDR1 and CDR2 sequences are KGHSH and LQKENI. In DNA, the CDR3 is TGTGCCAGCTCACCACAGTGGGAAGCTAATGAAAAACTGTTTTTT. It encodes CASSPQWEANEKLFF.

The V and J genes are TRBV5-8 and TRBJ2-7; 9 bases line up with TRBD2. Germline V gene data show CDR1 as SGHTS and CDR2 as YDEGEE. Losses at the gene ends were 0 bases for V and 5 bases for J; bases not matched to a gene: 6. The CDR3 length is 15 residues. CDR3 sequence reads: CASSLALAGYHEQYV. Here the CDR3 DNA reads TGTGCCAGCAGCTTGGCTCTAGCGGGGTACCACGAGCAGTACGTC.

The CDR3 reads CASSLTGGYEQYF. CDR3 bases: TGTGCCAGCAGCTTAACAGGGGGCTACGAGCAGTACTTC. The J gene is TRBJ2-7, the V gene TRBV7-3, with D possibly matching TRBD1 (6 bases). Germline V lookup: CDR1 SGHTA, CDR2 FQGTGA. This CDR3 contains 13 residues. V was pared by 0 bases and J by 3 bases, with 6 bases between.

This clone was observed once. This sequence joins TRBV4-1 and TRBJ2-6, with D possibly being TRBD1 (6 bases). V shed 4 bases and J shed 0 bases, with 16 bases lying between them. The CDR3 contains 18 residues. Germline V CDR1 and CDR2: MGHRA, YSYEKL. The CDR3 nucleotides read TGCGCCAGCAGCCTCGAGGGGGAACATCGCTCTGGGGCCAACGTCCTGACTTTC. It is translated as CASSLEGEHRSGANVLTF.

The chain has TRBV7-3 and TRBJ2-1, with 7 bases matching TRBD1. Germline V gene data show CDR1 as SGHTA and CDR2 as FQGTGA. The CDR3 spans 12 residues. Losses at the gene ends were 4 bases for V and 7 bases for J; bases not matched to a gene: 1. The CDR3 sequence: CASSSQGNEQFF. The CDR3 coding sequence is TGTGCCAGCAGCTCACAGGGGAATGAGCAGTTCTTC.

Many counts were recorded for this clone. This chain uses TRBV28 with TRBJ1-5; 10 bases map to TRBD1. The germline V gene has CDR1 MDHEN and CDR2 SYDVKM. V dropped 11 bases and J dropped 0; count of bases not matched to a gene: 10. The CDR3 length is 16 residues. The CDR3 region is CASDRGLGNSNQPQHF. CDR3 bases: TGTGCCTCCGACAGGGGGCTGGGGAATAGCAATCAGCCCCAGCATTTT.

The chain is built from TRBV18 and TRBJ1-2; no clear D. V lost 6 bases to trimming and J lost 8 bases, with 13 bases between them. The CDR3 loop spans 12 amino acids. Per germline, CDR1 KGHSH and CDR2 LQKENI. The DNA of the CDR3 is TGTGCCAGCTCCCAAAGGGCAGGCGGCTACACCTTC. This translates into CASSQRAGGYTF. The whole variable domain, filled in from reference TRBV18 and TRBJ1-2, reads NAGVMQNPRHLVRRRGQEARLRCSPMKGHSHVYWYRQLPEEGLKFMVYLQKENIIDESGMPKERFSAEFPKEGPSILRIQQVVRGDSAAYFCASSQRAGGYTFGSGTRLTVV.

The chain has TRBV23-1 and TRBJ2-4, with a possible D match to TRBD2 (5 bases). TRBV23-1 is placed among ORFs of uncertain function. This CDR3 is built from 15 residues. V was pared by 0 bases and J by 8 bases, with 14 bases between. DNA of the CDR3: TGCGCCAGCAGTCAATCAGCCCTGATGGGAGACATTCAGTACTTC. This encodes CASSQSALMGDIQYF.

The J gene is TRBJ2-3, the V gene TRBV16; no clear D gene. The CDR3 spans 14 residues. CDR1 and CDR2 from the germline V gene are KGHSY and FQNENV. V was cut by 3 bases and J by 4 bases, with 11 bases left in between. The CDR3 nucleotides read TGTGCCAGCAGCCACGCGTCGACGGCAGATACGCAGTATTTT. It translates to CASSHASTADTQYF.

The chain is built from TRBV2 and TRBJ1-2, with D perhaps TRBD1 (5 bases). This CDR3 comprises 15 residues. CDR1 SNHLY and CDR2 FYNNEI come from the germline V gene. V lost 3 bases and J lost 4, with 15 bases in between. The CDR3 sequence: CASSEEAGQTYGYTF. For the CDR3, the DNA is TGTGCCAGCAGTGAGGAGGCAGGGCAGACCTATGGCTACACCTTC.